Each of the 14 T cell receptor beta chains below was sequenced from the same sample in a study of blood T cell repertoires in COVID-19. Clones were read by immunoSEQ multiplex PCR, and TCRdb kept only the in-frame ones, dropping some. The sample lists some 100,000 clones; 80% to 95% were seen once. Sequencing was done on a sample of peripheral blood. Every receptor here comes from a man between 65 and 85 years old with acute or convalescent COVID-19.

The V and J genes are TRBV27 and TRBJ1-1; no firm D call. The germline V gene encodes CDR1 MNHEY and CDR2 SMNVEV (reference sequence). The CDR3 consists of 13 residues. Trimming stripped 6 bases from V and 0 bases from J, with 8 bases between. CDR3 coding DNA: TGTGCCAGCAGACCCAACATGAACACTGAAGCTTTCTTT. This translates into CASRPNMNTEAFF.

This sequence joins TRBV5-1 and TRBJ2-1; 8 bases map to TRBD1. The CDR3 runs to 17 residues. The germline gives CDR1 SGHRS, CDR2 YFSETQ. Germline trimming cut 4 bases from V and 1 base from J; bases unmatched to any gene: 10. The CDR3 nucleotides are TGCGCCAGCAGCCTTGGACAGGGCATTCTTTCCTACAATGAGCAGTTCTTC. Amino acid sequence: CASSLGQGILSYNEQFF.

A single count supports this clone. The chain links TRBV5-4 to TRBJ2-7; possibly TRBD2 for D (7 bases). Germline CDR1 reads SGHNT; CDR2 reads YYREEE (reference sequence). Trimming removed 2 bases at V and 4 bases at J, with 10 bases between. The CDR3 runs to 13 residues. The CDR3 region is CASSFRGAYEQYF. Here the CDR3 DNA reads TGTGCCAGCAGCTTTCGGGGGGCGTACGAGCAGTACTTC. Full variable domain (missing parts from reference TRBV5-4 and TRBJ2-7): ETGVTQSPTHLIKTRGQQVTLRCSSQSGHNTVSWYQQALGQGPQFIFQYYREEENGRGNFPPRFSGLQFPNYSSELNVNALELDDSALYLCASSFRGAYEQYFGPGTRLTVT.

DNA for the CDR3: TGTGCCAGCAGTTCCGCGGGGGGGCTTGGCACCGGGGAGCTGTTTTTT. Its protein product is CASSSAGGLGTGELFF. The chain employs TRBV6-6 and TRBJ2-2; 9 nucleotides line up with TRBD2. Germline V gene sequence: CDR1 MNHNY, CDR2 SVGAGI (reference sequence). With 4 bases clipped from V and 4 bases from J, the junction kept 7 bases outside the gene matches. The CDR3 runs 16 residues.

This sequence joins TRBV11-1 and TRBJ1-2; 12 bases align to TRBD1. The germline CDR1 and CDR2 sequences are SGHAT and FQDESV (reference sequence). CDR3 length: 16 amino acids. Unmatched junction bases numbered 7, after V lost 4 bases and J lost 4 bases. The CDR3 loop reads CASSSYLGQGAYGYTF. The DNA for the CDR3 is TGTGCCAGCAGCTCTTACTTGGGACAGGGGGCCTATGGCTACACCTTC.

The chain carries TRBV30 and TRBJ1-1, with TRBD1 matching 9 bases. J was trimmed by 10 bases and V by 1 base; bases with no gene match: 7. This CDR3 region has 13 residues. Germline V gives CDR1 GTSNPN, CDR2 SVGIG (reference sequence). The CDR3 DNA is TGTGCCTGGAGTGAACAACAGGGGGCCGGAGCTTTCTTT. Translating it yields CAWSEQQGAGAFF.

V usage is TRBV27 and J usage is TRBJ2-2, with D hard to call. Looked up from germline, CDR1 is MNHEY and CDR2 is SMNVEV (reference sequence). V was shortened by 3 bases and J by 0 bases, with 8 bases between the two germline ends. The CDR3 is made up of 15 amino acids. CDR3 region: CASSFKPPNTGELFF. The CDR3 nucleotides read TGTGCCAGCAGTTTTAAGCCACCGAACACCGGGGAGCTGTTTTTT.

In its sample, this clone was seen once. V and J are TRBV5-6 and TRBJ2-7; 8 nucleotides align to TRBD2. After removal of 0 bases from V and 3 bases from J, the junction contained 8 bases not matched to a gene. The CDR3 has 16 amino acids. Germline V lookup: CDR1 SGHDT, CDR2 YYEEEE. The CDR3 loop reads CASSLAVSGSFYEQYF. CDR3 in DNA: TGTGCCAGCAGCTTGGCCGTGAGCGGGAGTTTCTACGAGCAGTACTTC. Using reference TRBV5-6 and TRBJ2-7 for the parts outside the CDR3, the full variable domain is DAGVTQSPTHLIKTRGQQVTLRCSPKSGHDTVSWYQQALGQGPQFIFQYYEEEERQRGNFPDRFSGHQFPNYSSELNVNALLLGDSALYLCASSLAVSGSFYEQYFGPGTRLTVT.

Only one count was recorded for this clone. V gene TRBV5-6 combines with J gene TRBJ2-7; 8 bases line up with TRBD1. CDR1 is SGHDT, CDR2 YYEEEE, per germline. Trimming cost V 4 bases and J 3 bases; bases outside gene matches: 6. The CDR3 has 14 residues. CDR3 sequence: CASSPGTGFYEQYF. The CDR3 DNA reads TGTGCCAGCAGCCCAGGGACAGGATTCTACGAGCAGTACTTC.

This clone was seen once. The chain carries TRBV5-1 and TRBJ1-1, with TRBD1 as a possible D gene (5 bases). CDR1 is SGHRS, CDR2 YFSETQ, per germline. The CDR3 has 15 residues. V was trimmed by 4 bases and J by 4 bases, leaving 17 bases between them. The CDR3 DNA sequence: TGCGCCAGCAGCCCGGACACTCGCGGAGTCACTGAAGCTTTCTTT. Translating it yields CASSPDTRGVTEAFF.

This chain uses TRBV13 with TRBJ2-1; TRBD2 aligns across 9 bases. The CDR3 spans 16 residues. J lost 7 bases, V lost 0 bases, and 7 bases had no gene match. Germline lookup yields CDR1 PRHDT and CDR2 FYEKMQ (reference sequence). This CDR3 reads CASSLGGGGAGNEQFF. CDR3 DNA sequence: TGTGCCAGCAGCTTAGGCGGCGGGGGGGCCGGGAATGAGCAGTTCTTC.

J is TRBJ1-1 and V is TRBV28; the D is unclear. The CDR3 has 15 amino acids. Trimming took off 4 bases at V and 1 base at J, with 13 bases between the two ends. Germline-derived CDR1 and CDR2 are MDHEN and SYDVKM. CDR3 bases: TGTGCCAGCAGTTCCCCCCCCATCGGGAACACTGAAGCTTTCTTT. Its protein is CASSSPPIGNTEAFF. Based on the CDR3 plus reference TRBV28 and TRBJ1-1, the full variable domain is DVKVTQSSRYLVKRTGEKVFLECVQDMDHENMFWYRQDPGLGLRLIYFSYDVKMKEKGDIPEGYSVSREKKERFSLILESASTNQTSMYLCASSSPPIGNTEAFFGQGTRLTVV.

This sequence joins TRBV30 and TRBJ2-2; D not resolved. Between the trimmed V and J ends, which lost 0 bases and 6 bases, there was a span of 11 bases. Germline loops: CDR1 GTSNPN, CDR2 SVGIG (reference sequence). The CDR3 is made up of 14 amino acids. The CDR3, as DNA: TGTGCCTGGAGTGTACGCTCAGAGGCCGGGGAGCTGTTTTTT. Residues: CAWSVRSEAGELFF.

Comment on this clone: This specimen includes other DNA sequences encoding the same CDR3. In nucleotides, the CDR3 is TGTGCCAGTAGGGTGCGGAATCAGCCCCAGCATTTT. The encoded protein is CASRVRNQPQHF. This sequence joins TRBV19 and TRBJ1-5; D is undetermined. The CDR3 extends over 12 amino acids. The V and J ends lost 6 bases and 4 bases respectively, with 7 bases between them. Germline CDR1 is LNHDA and CDR2 is SQIVND (reference sequence).